This T cell receptor (beta chain) was obtained from a study of CD8 T cells in ankylosing spondylitis. Study-wide findings and caveats: Reportedly, matched ankylosing spondylitis synovial fluid was significantly enriched for disease-linked clones. Clones linked with disease were CD8+ and fairly uncommon in the peripheral blood. Characteristic, it appeared, of ankylosing spondylitis blood was a TCR beta motif of roughly eight highly homologous variants. There were earlier reports of some motif variants in reactive arthritis synovial fluid and blood.

As the method for making TCR beta libraries, quantitative 5'-RACE with molecular barcodes was used. TCRdb redid the calling of the 5' RACE reads with MiXCR, one entry per CDR3 protein. Of around 890,000 distinct CDR3 sequences listed, 12% were seen once; the top ten hold roughly 0.51%. A remark on this clonotype: Its specificity is not known.

Trimming took 0 bases from V and 6 from J, leaving 14 bases between them. Looked up from germline, CDR1 is DFQATT and CDR2 is SNEGSKA (reference sequence). This CDR3 has 14 residues. This TCR came from a male donor with ankylosing spondylitis. Sequenced: blood, either unsorted or a sorted T cell fraction (not recorded which). The genes are TRBV20-1 and TRBJ1-1; no reliable D call. CDR3 residues: CSARDPAGNPEAFF. CDR3 bases: TGCAGTGCTAGAGATCCGGCAGGAAACCCTGAAGCTTTCTTT.